These 10 T cell receptor beta chains came from one sample sequenced in a study of control samples from healthy donors and cancer patients. Measured with immunoSEQ multiplex PCR; TCRdb has only the in-frame clones, and not every one. Of fewer than 85,000 clones in the sample, around 92% are singletons; the top ten hold around 16%. Sequenced sample: blood. The receptors here all came from a man aged 30 to 45 in good health.

The rearrangement links TRBV5-1 to TRBJ2-3, with D tentatively TRBD2 (6 bases). CDR1 SGHRS and CDR2 YFSETQ come from the germline V gene. V lost 2 bases, J lost 0 bases, and 10 bases lay in between. The CDR3 spans 15 residues. The CDR3 bases are TGCGCCAGCAGCTTCCGGGACTCTAGCACAGATACGCAGTATTTT. Translating it yields CASSFRDSSTDTQYF.

The chain has TRBV7-2 and TRBJ1-4; 8 positions agree with TRBD1. The CDR3 length is 15 residues. The V and J ends lost 0 bases and 7 bases, in that order; junction bases with no gene match: 4. Germline CDR1 and CDR2: SGHTA and FQGNSA. This CDR3 is CASSLAQGAGEKLFF. In DNA form, the CDR3 reads TGTGCCAGCAGCTTAGCGCAGGGGGCGGGTGAAAAACTGTTTTTT.

This chain uses TRBV3-1 (or the pseudogene TRBV3-2) with TRBJ2-7; D perhaps matches TRBD2 (6 bases). CDR1 and CDR2 (germline): LGHDT, YNNKEL (reference sequence). CDR3 length equals 14 residues. The V end was cut by 2 bases, the J end by 2 bases, with 10 bases between. CDR3 DNA sequence: TGTGCCAGCAGCCAAACTAGCAGACCCTACGAGCAGTACTTC. It is translated as CASSQTSRPYEQYF.

This rearrangement joins TRBV27 to TRBJ1-5; D gene unclear. CDR3 length equals 15 residues. Trimming removed 2 bases at V and 0 bases at J, with 8 bases between. The V gene's germline CDR1 is MNHEY and CDR2 SMNVEV (reference sequence). The chain's CDR3 is CASSLGPYSNQPQHF. The CDR3 DNA sequence: TGTGCCAGCAGTTTAGGTCCCTATAGCAATCAGCCCCAGCATTTT.

The chain is built from TRBV5-1 and TRBJ2-7; D possibly corresponds to TRBD2 (6 bases). V was shortened by 8 bases and J by 0 bases, with 18 bases between the two germline ends. The CDR3 length is 15 residues. CDR1 is SGHRS and CDR2 is YFSETQ in the germline V gene. CDR3 region: CASKVGGESSYEQYF. The CDR3 region has the DNA TGCGCCAGTAAGGTTGGCGGGGAATCCTCCTACGAGCAGTACTTC.

The V gene is TRBV4-2, the J gene TRBJ2-1; D is perhaps TRBD1 or TRBD2 (5 bases each). V dropped 3 bases and J dropped 7 bases, with 19 bases sitting between them. The CDR3 loop spans 16 amino acids. CDR1 and CDR2 (germline): LGHNA, YNFKEQ. For the CDR3, the DNA is TGTGCCAGCAGCCACGCAAAACCGGGGCAGAAAAATGAGCAGTTCTTC. Translating gives CASSHAKPGQKNEQFF.

This chain joins TRBV15 and TRBJ2-7; 8 bases align to TRBD1. CDR1 and CDR2 from the germline V gene are LNHNV and YYDKDF (reference sequence). CDR3 length equals 15 residues. With 5 bases clipped from V and 0 bases from J, the junction kept 6 bases outside the gene matches. CDR3 in DNA: TGTGCCACCAGCCAAAACAGGGGGTCCTCCTACGAGCAGTACTTC. Amino acids: CATSQNRGSSYEQYF.

In its sample, this clone was seen a few times. The chain joins TRBV11-2 to TRBJ2-7, with D possibly being TRBD1 (6 bases). The CDR3 runs 13 residues. The V end was cut by 3 bases, the J end by 6 bases, with 12 bases between. The germline gives CDR1 SGHAT, CDR2 FQNNGV. This CDR3 reads CASSFYREREQYF. The CDR3 DNA is TGTGCCAGCAGCTTTTACAGGGAGCGCGAGCAGTACTTC.

The chain employs TRBV6-6 and TRBJ2-7; 8 positions agree with TRBD1. CDR1 MNHNY and CDR2 SVGAGI come from the germline V gene (reference sequence). V dropped 2 bases and J dropped 3; count of bases not matched to a gene: 6. The CDR3 length is 15 residues. The CDR3 bases are TGTGCCAGCAGTTACCCAGGACAGGGAGTCTACGAGCAGTACTTC. Protein: CASSYPGQGVYEQYF.

The table lists this clone with a count of one. The chain carries TRBV5-1 and TRBJ2-1; the D call may be TRBD1 or TRBD2 (5 bases each). The CDR3 totals 14 residues. V shed 4 bases and J shed 0 bases, with 8 bases lying between them. Per the germline V gene, CDR1 is SGHRS and CDR2 is YFSETQ. Here the CDR3 DNA reads TGCGCCAGCAGCCTGGGGGACTCCTACAATGAGCAGTTCTTC. This codes for CASSLGDSYNEQFF.